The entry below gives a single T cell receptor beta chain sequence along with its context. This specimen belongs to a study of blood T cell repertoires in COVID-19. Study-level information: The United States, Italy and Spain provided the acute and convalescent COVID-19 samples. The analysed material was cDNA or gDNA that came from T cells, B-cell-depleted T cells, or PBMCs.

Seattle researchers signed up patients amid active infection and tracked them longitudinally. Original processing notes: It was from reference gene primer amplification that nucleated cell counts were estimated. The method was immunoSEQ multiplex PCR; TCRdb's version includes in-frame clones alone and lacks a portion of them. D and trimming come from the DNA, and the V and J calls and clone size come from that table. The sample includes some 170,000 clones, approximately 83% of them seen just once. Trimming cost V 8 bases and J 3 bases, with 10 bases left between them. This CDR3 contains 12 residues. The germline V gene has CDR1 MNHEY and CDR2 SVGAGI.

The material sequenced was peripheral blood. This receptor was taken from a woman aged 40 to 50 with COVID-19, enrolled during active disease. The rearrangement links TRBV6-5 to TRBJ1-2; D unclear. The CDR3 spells CASGPQDYGYTF. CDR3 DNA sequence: TGTGCCAGCGGTCCGCAGGACTATGGCTACACCTTC.